This T cell receptor beta chain was documented in a study of T cells after yellow fever vaccination (dated by TCRdb to between 2019 and 2020). About the full investigation: Libraries from fractions with low cell numbers were prepared with the SMART-Seq v4 Ultra Low Input RNA kit. To follow T-cell clones before and after both primary and booster YFV17D yellow fever vaccination, bulk TCR alpha and beta repertoires underwent longitudinal sequencing. Two healthy male donors, one aged 18 to 30 and one aged 30 to 40 years, made up the cohort. Blood was drawn at multiple timepoints before and after primary and secondary immunization, with bulk PBMC replicates and cell subsets isolated. Findings and caveats that apply to the study as a whole: After the booster, most of the clones that had expanded following primary vaccination were detected again (about 95% of CD4 and around 88% of CD8), which suggests that memory was broadly maintained. A small fraction of clonotypes showed up in both the CD4 and CD8 compartments, probably as a result of convergent recombination. FACS-sorted repertoires could contain abundant contaminating clonotypes from the bulk population, so computational filtering was required. The secondary T-cell response was weaker than the primary response but faster, peaking on day 5 instead of day 15. Only two donors were included in the study, so the extent to which the findings can be generalized is limited.

This clonotype was seen a few times. No antigen is known for it. Base qualities are missing; no much larger clone stands one base away. For CDR1 and CDR2, the germline V gene (reference sequence) lists DFQATT and SNEGSKA. V loses 2 bases at its end and J loses 3 bases; junction bases beyond the gene matches: 1. The CDR3, cysteine through phenylalanine, is 14 amino acids long. The CDR3 DNA has 42 bases and is translated from base 1. The treatment or condition label corresponds to: live attenuated yellow fever vaccine strain. At each blood-draw timepoint, two biological replicates of bulk PBMCs were obtained. A standard Ficoll-Paque protocol was used to isolate PBMCs from peripheral blood. TriZol was used to extract RNA from bulk PBMCs, CD4 and CD8 fractions, and dextramer-positive and dextramer-negative fractions. TCR cDNA was made using 5'RACE template switching, a step that added a universal primer site and unique molecular identifiers. cDNA synthesis was primed from both the TCR alpha and TCR beta constant segments. Libraries were amplified in two PCR steps, with sample barcodes and sequencing adapters added in the second step. Sequencing of the libraries was done on either Illumina HiSeq 2500 (2x100 bp) or NovaSeq (2x150 bp). In the source study's methods: Demultiplexing of reads and collapsing into UMI consensus sequences were performed with MIGEC, and V(D)J alignment was carried out with MiXCR. Vaccine-responding clonotypes were identified with edgeR using replicate PBMC samples, with FDR below 0.01 and a log2 fold change above 5 up to day 15 being required. Each bulk clonotype received a CD4 or CD8 identity based on whether the sequenced CD4 or CD8 repertoire contained that clonotype at higher abundance. TCRdb reran the public reads through fastp at Q25 and MiXCR, keeping productive beta chains. Every entry covers one CDR3 protein and lists the most common genes and DNA from its rows. These V and J calls are TCRdb output, not the study's own analysis. This sample gives approximately 510,000 distinct CDR3 sequences in total; just over 20% of them show up just once. The top ten constitute 15% to 20% of the sample.

This specimen was PBMCs, taken approximately 20 days after the first yellow fever vaccination. This TCR was recovered from a man aged 18 to 30 who received the YFV17D yellow fever vaccine. Recombination joined TRBV20-1 with TRBJ1-4; the junction holds 9 bases that match TRBD1. For the CDR3, the sequence is CSARRDRANEKLFF. The nucleotide sequence reads TGCAGTGCTAGACGGGACAGGGCTAATGAAAAACTGTTTTTT.